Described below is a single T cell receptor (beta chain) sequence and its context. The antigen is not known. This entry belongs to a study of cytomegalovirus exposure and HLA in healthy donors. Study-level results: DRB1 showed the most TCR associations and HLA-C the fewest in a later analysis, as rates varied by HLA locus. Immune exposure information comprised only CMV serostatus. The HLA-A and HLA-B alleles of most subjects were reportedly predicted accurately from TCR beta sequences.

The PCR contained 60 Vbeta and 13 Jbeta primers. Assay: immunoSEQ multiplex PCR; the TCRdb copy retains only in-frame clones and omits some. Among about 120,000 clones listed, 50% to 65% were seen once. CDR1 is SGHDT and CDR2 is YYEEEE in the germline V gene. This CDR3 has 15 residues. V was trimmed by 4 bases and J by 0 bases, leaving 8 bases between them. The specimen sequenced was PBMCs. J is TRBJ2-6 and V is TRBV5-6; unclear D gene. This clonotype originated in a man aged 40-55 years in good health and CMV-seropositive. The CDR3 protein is CASSRYSSGANVLTF. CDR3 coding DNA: TGTGCCAGCAGCCGATATAGCTCTGGGGCCAACGTCCTGACTTTC. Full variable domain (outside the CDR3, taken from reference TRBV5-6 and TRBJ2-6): DAGVTQSPTHLIKTRGQQVTLRCSPKSGHDTVSWYQQALGQGPQFIFQYYEEEERQRGNFPDRFSGHQFPNYSSELNVNALLLGDSALYLCASSRYSSGANVLTFGAGSRLTVL.